This TCR beta chain comes out of a study of shared clonotypes between healthy human individuals. The method was immunoSEQ multiplex PCR; TCRdb's version includes in-frame clones alone and lacks a portion of them. The data contain more than 2,000,000 clones, 90% to 95% of them singletons. J gave up 9 bases and V 2 bases, and 3 bases lay outside the gene matches. Germline CDR1 reads GTSNPN; CDR2 reads SVGIG (reference sequence). This CDR3 region has 12 residues. This clone was counted once. V usage is TRBV30 and J usage is TRBJ2-3; 9 bases are a match to TRBD2. The clonotype originates from a man between 18 and 35 years old in good health. Some clones in this sample may be carry-over from other donors' samples. The sequencing input was naive CD4+ T cells from PBMCs. Subset here: CD45RA+ positively selected. CDR3: CAWSIAGETQYF. The CDR3 nucleotides are TGTGCCTGGAGTATAGCGGGGGAGACGCAGTATTTT.